Described below is a single TCR beta chain sequence and its context. Germline V lookup: CDR1 SQVTM, CDR2 ANQGSEA. The V end lost 2 bases, the J end lost 8 bases, and 15 bases lay between the germline ends. This CDR3 is 13 amino acids long. This entry is derived from a study of control samples from healthy donors and cancer patients. Libraries were prepared by immunoSEQ multiplex PCR; TCRdb keeps only in-frame clonotypes and omits some of them. The sample contains under 150,000 clones, about nine tenths of which appear only once. The chain recombines TRBV29-1 with TRBJ1-2; no clear D. This TCR came from a man aged 40-49 years in good health. The specimen was blood. The DNA of the CDR3 is TGCAGCGTTGAAACTCCGGGCTTGAGAGGCTACACCTTC. It is translated as CSVETPGLRGYTF.